A selection of T cell receptor beta chains follows, all from one sample in a study of shared clonotypes between healthy human individuals. Clones were sequenced by immunoSEQ multiplex PCR, and TCRdb holds only the in-frame ones, with some missing. The table shows around 2.3 million clones, with approximately 94% occurring only once. The sequenced sample consisted of naive CD4+ T cells sorted from blood. Source of these receptors: a man between 18 and 29 years old in good health. CDR3s leave out the opening cysteine and the closing phenylalanine or tryptophan. Not all rows give a size; the values are once, few, many and, for expanded clones, a class.

V,size,J,CDR3
TRBV7-9,-,TRBJ2-1,ASSLKTQGRLSYNEQF
TRBV6-1,few,TRBJ1-6,ASSPGLHNSPLH
TRBV18,-,TRBJ2-7,ASSPGHPGAYEQY
TRBV10-3,-,TRBJ2-3,AIMEGGSTDTQY
TRBV4-3,-,TRBJ1-5,ASSQEEDQPQH
TRBV7-9,-,TRBJ2-1,ASSLGLAGFNEQF
TRBV5-6,once,TRBJ2-5,ASSLTLAGGPIEETQY
TRBV18,-,TRBJ2-1,ASSPERGGIYNEQF
TRBV6-1,-,TRBJ2-7,AGQSSYEQY
TRBV5-6,-,TRBJ2-3,ASSSRLTGGPDTQY
TRBV30,-,TRBJ1-5,AWGTGPELH
TRBV30,few,TRBJ1-5,AWSGLEWNQPQH
TRBV4-2,-,TRBJ2-3,ASSPIAGTSGTDTQY
TRBV9,-,TRBJ2-7,ASSMMEGGYEQY
TRBV6-1,-,TRBJ1-2,ASSVPNRGPALYGYT
TRBV6-6,once,TRBJ1-1,ASSRGNVGTEAF
TRBV10-2,-,TRBJ2-1,ASRAAGIYNEQF
TRBV5-1,-,TRBJ1-3,ASSPQGGGNTIY
TRBV12-5,-,TRBJ1-2,ASGPATGDYNYGYT
TRBV6-1,-,TRBJ2-7,ASSEAAPRFQY
TRBV2,-,TRBJ1-2,ASSESGADGYT
TRBV10-3,-,TRBJ2-1,AISEGGGANEQF
TRBV5-1,-,TRBJ2-7,ASSLALGPGYEQY
TRBV18,-,TRBJ2-1,ASSRKVDNEQF
TRBV7-9,-,TRBJ1-6,ASSLGGTGGVNSPLH
TRBV18,-,TRBJ2-3,ASSPPVGGGTDTQY
TRBV7-9,-,TRBJ2-3,ASSLGDRGTNTQY
TRBV2,-,TRBJ1-5,ASSGTGGRQPQH
TRBV27,-,TRBJ2-7,ASSFSSGSYEQY
TRBV5-1,once,TRBJ1-2,ASSLEGREAYGYT
TRBV11-3,-,TRBJ2-5,ASSLSLGEGETQY
TRBV5-1,-,TRBJ2-3,ASSLDRATDTQY
TRBV20-1,-,TRBJ2-7,SARRDEQY
TRBV27,-,TRBJ2-4,ASSSGRAGNIQY
TRBV7-3,-,TRBJ2-1,ASSLGLTANEQF
TRBV12-2,-,TRBJ2-3,ASRLPRLAGGPGGTDTQY
TRBV5-1,-,TRBJ2-5,ASSWSAGSQETQY
TRBV6-6,-,TRBJ1-5,ASRPGLENQPQH
TRBV7-9,-,TRBJ1-2,ASSSEQGGYT
TRBV12-5,-,TRBJ2-1,ASGPGLHYNEQF
TRBV6-5,-,TRBJ2-7,ASSYSAQGSYEQY
TRBV19,-,TRBJ2-1,ASGDRERRNEQF
TRBV11-1,-,TRBJ2-5,ASSIPPLEETQY
TRBV7-6,-,TRBJ2-1,ASSSGTGNEQF
TRBV30,-,TRBJ2-1,AWSAAYNEQF
TRBV7-9,-,TRBJ1-2,ASSARDGSNYGYT